Following are 9 T cell receptor beta chains from one sample sequenced in a study of blood T cell repertoires in COVID-19. Sequencing was performed with immunoSEQ multiplex PCR; in TCRdb, only in-frame clones are kept and a portion is missing. The repertoire consists of under 200,000 clones, with just over 85% occurring once and the leading ten covering 5.5% to 7%. The sequenced sample was peripheral blood. These TCRs come from a man aged 50 to 59 with active or convalescent COVID-19.

V is TRBV6-5 and J is TRBJ1-5; D perhaps matches TRBD1 (5 bases). Looked up from germline, CDR1 is MNHEY and CDR2 is SVGAGI. V lost 6 bases to trimming and J lost 2 bases, with 14 bases between them. This CDR3 has 15 amino acids. CDR3 in amino acids: CASRAQGSGNQPQHF. The CDR3 nucleotides are TGTGCCAGCAGAGCCCAGGGTTCTGGCAATCAGCCCCAGCATTTT.

This clone showed up just once. V is TRBV5-4 and J is TRBJ2-7; D is ambiguous. The CDR3 consists of 13 residues. V was clipped by 4 bases and J by 5 bases, with 13 bases between them. Per the germline V gene, CDR1 is SGHNT and CDR2 is YYREEE (reference sequence). CDR3 nucleotides: TGTGCCAGCAGCGCCAGGCTAACGGACGAGCAGTACTTC. It specifies CASSARLTDEQYF. Full variable domain (rest looked up from reference TRBV5-4 and TRBJ2-7): ETGVTQSPTHLIKTRGQQVTLRCSSQSGHNTVSWYQQALGQGPQFIFQYYREEENGRGNFPPRFSGLQFPNYSSELNVNALELDDSALYLCASSARLTDEQYFGPGTRLTVT.

J is TRBJ1-4 and V is TRBV6-5; 9 bases map to TRBD1. Germline CDR1 is MNHEY and CDR2 is SVGAGI. The CDR3 loop spans 14 amino acids. V was pared by 5 bases and J by 7 bases, with 5 bases of the junction left unmatched. CDR3 nucleotides: TGTGCCAGCAGTAGGGGACAGGGTGCTGAAAAACTGTTTTTT. Protein: CASSRGQGAEKLFF.

J is TRBJ2-5 and V is TRBV5-1, with a possible D match to TRBD1 (6 bases). Trimming left V 4 bases short and J 4 bases short, with 17 bases between. The CDR3 has 15 amino acids. Per the germline V gene, CDR1 is SGHRS and CDR2 is YFSETQ. CDR3 sequence reads: CASSPRTALRETQYF. The CDR3 DNA reads as TGCGCCAGCAGCCCTCGGACAGCCTTGAGAGAGACCCAGTACTTC.

The chain employs TRBV4-2 and TRBJ2-5; the match to TRBD1 covers 10 bases. The V gene end was trimmed by 1 base and the J gene end by 1 base; junction bases not matched to a gene: 18. Germline V gene lookup returns CDR1 LGHNA and CDR2 YNFKEQ. This CDR3 is built from 21 residues. Here the CDR3 DNA reads TGTGCCAGCAGCCAAGGATTCGGACAGGGGGAACAAATATTGGGCCAAGAGACCCAGTACTTC. This codes for CASSQGFGQGEQILGQETQYF.

This clone was seen only once. This chain joins TRBV28 and TRBJ1-6; D uncertain. This CDR3 comprises 17 residues. Germline assignment: CDR1 MDHEN and CDR2 SYDVKM. V was clipped by 1 base and J by 3 bases, with 13 bases between them. For the CDR3, the DNA is TGTGCCAGCAGTTTATCACGAGGTCGGTACTATAATTCACCCCTCCACTTT. Encoded protein: CASSLSRGRYYNSPLHF.

The chain has TRBV6-2 or TRBV6-3 and TRBJ2-1; 7 bases align to TRBD1. The trim removed 5 bases at V and 0 bases at J, leaving 4 bases unmatched. Germline V gives CDR1 MNHEY, CDR2 SVGEGT. The CDR3 is 15 residues long. The CDR3 spells CASSRTGSSYNEQFF. CDR3 nucleotides: TGTGCCAGCAGTAGGACAGGCAGCTCCTACAATGAGCAGTTCTTC.

This chain connects TRBV7-2 to TRBJ2-3, with D unresolved. Trimming took off 2 bases at V and 0 bases at J, with 9 bases between the two ends. The CDR3 extends over 15 amino acids. CDR1 and CDR2 from the germline V gene are SGHTA and FQGNSA. For the CDR3, the DNA is TGTGCCAGCAGCTTAACCCAGGCTAGCACAGATACGCAGTATTTT. Residues: CASSLTQASTDTQYF.

This chain connects TRBV11-3 to TRBJ2-7, with D maybe TRBD1 (6 bases). Germline V CDR1 and CDR2: SGHNT, YENEEA. The V end lost 5 bases, the J end lost 1 base, and 9 bases lay between the germline ends. CDR3 length equals 13 residues. CDR3 protein: CASSPGVSYEQYF. DNA for the CDR3: TGTGCCAGCAGCCCAGGGGTGTCCTACGAGCAGTACTTC.